This T cell receptor (beta chain) was obtained from a study of shared clonotypes between healthy human individuals. On the study more broadly: Those who served as donors were two women and a few men between the ages of 18 and 49.

Germline assignment: CDR1 SGHAT and CDR2 FQNNGV. The CDR3 runs 14 residues. V lost 5 bases and J lost 3; bases outside the gene matches: 5. Generated by immunoSEQ multiplex PCR, the TCRdb table keeps only in-frame clones and is missing some. The data show some 350,000 clones, with approximately 74% seen just once and about a tenth held by the top ten. The rearrangement links TRBV11-2 to TRBJ2-7, with TRBD1 matching over 9 bases. The TCR comes from a man aged 30 to 45 in good health. The sample was memory CD4+ T cells sorted from blood. Regarding subset: CD45RA-negative fraction. In nucleotides, the CDR3 is TGTGCCAGCAGCCTTGGGACAGGGTACTACGAGCAGTACTTC. Encoded protein: CASSLGTGYYEQYF.